This T cell receptor (beta chain) was identified in a study of CD8 T cells in ankylosing spondylitis. Via MiXCR, TCRdb re-called the 5' RACE reads, giving one row per CDR3 protein. The sample lists 250,000 to 400,000 distinct CDR3 sequences, roughly 10% seen once, with roughly 9.2% in the top ten. The CDR3 extends over 15 amino acids. After removal of 10 bases from V and 12 bases from J, the junction contained 21 bases not matched to a gene. Sequenced sample: blood, either unsorted or a sorted T cell fraction (not recorded which). The source is a female donor with ankylosing spondylitis or in good health (not recorded which). The V call is TRBV12-3 or TRBV12-4, the J call TRBJ2-1; 7 bases fit TRBD1. CDR3 nucleotide sequence: TGTGCCATCAGCCCGACAGGGAACCACCACCCAAGGCAGTTCTTC. As protein: CAISPTGNHHPRQFF.